This T cell receptor (beta chain) derives from a study of T cell responses to AZD1222 COVID-19 vaccine. Study-wide points: The span of vaccine-associated CD4 TCRs extended across spike, with dominance at 160-218 and 743-854. Repertoire sampling occurred only after the peak T cell response. Targets within unmutated variant regions were reportedly found for nearly half of spike-specific TCRs. Possibly, clonal diversity was underestimated; donors were largely white British and included more females.

Comment on this clone: Its cognate antigen is unknown.

The CDR3 extends over 14 amino acids. Trimming shortened V by 6 bases and J by 7 bases, and 18 bases separated the two germline ends. CDR1 is ENHRY, CDR2 SYGVKD, per germline. This table comes from immunoSEQ multiplex PCR, and its TCRdb copy is limited to in-frame clones, with some not included. The table records around 150,000 clones, roughly 93% of them present only once. This chain connects TRBV10-3 to TRBJ1-1; a weak D match, TRBD1 (5 bases). This material consisted of peripheral blood, taken 28 days after the second AZD1222 dose. The receptor was derived from an adult who received the AZD1222 COVID-19 vaccine. CDR3 sequence (DNA): TGTGCCATCAGCGGGTCCGGGGGGAATAGTGAAGCTTTCTTT. Protein sequence: CAISGSGGNSEAFF.